These 15 T cell receptor beta chains came from one sample sequenced in a study of blood T cell repertoires in COVID-19. Sequenced by immunoSEQ multiplex PCR; TCRdb stores in-frame clones only, minus some. This sample has around 170,000 clones, with nearly 90% found just once. Sequenced sample: peripheral blood. The origin of the receptors is a man aged 18 to 30 who had recovered from COVID-19.

This sequence joins TRBV15 and TRBJ2-6, with D hard to call. CDR3 length: 16 amino acids. Germline V gene lookup returns CDR1 LNHNV and CDR2 YYDKDF (reference sequence). Trimming cost V 1 base and J 0 bases, with 7 bases left between them. The CDR3 loop reads CATSRVAYSGANVLTF. CDR3 nucleotides: TGTGCCACCAGCAGAGTTGCGTACTCTGGGGCCAACGTCCTGACTTTC.

The chain employs TRBV6-5 and TRBJ1-2; D is unresolved. Germline values: CDR1 MNHEY, CDR2 SVGAGI. Trimming pared 0 bases from V and 6 bases from J, leaving 5 bases between. The CDR3 has 12 amino acids. CDR3 protein: CASSYSGDGYTF. The CDR3 DNA sequence: TGTGCCAGCAGTTACTCGGGAGATGGCTACACCTTC.

CDR3 DNA: TGTGCCAGCAGCGTAGAAAGGACTAGCGGGAGAGAAGAGCAGTACTTC. As protein: CASSVERTSGREEQYF. This chain joins TRBV9 and TRBJ2-7; 13 nucleotides line up with TRBD2. V shed 0 bases, J shed 7 bases, and the junction held 7 bases outside the gene matches. Germline V gene lookup returns CDR1 SGDLS and CDR2 YYNGEE. This CDR3 has 16 residues.

V is TRBV6-5 and J is TRBJ1-1; a weak D match, TRBD1 (6 bases). In germline, CDR1 is MNHEY, CDR2 SVGAGI. The V end lost 5 bases, the J end lost 1 base, and 11 bases lay between the germline ends. The CDR3 is 14 residues long. CDR3 protein: CASSQGISNTEAFF. Written as DNA, the CDR3 is TGTGCCAGCAGTCAGGGGATTTCGAACACTGAAGCTTTCTTT.

The rearrangement joins TRBV13 to TRBJ2-1; D possibly corresponds to TRBD2 (5 bases). This CDR3 has 15 amino acids. Trimming cost V 5 bases and J 10 bases, with 21 bases left between them. CDR1 and CDR2 (germline): PRHDT, FYEKMQ (reference sequence). CDR3 amino acids: CASSPPVSPRVEQFF. For the CDR3, the DNA is TGTGCCAGCAGCCCCCCAGTATCCCCGAGGGTAGAGCAGTTCTTC.

The genes are TRBV27 and TRBJ2-3; a possible D gene is TRBD2 (5 bases). V was clipped by 2 bases and J by 4 bases, with 13 bases between them. Germline V CDR1 and CDR2: MNHEY, SMNVEV (reference sequence). The CDR3 runs 15 residues. CDR3 DNA: TGTGCCAGCAGTTTAGGACCCGGGGTCGCAGATACGCAGTATTTT. This codes for CASSLGPGVADTQYF.

J is TRBJ1-1 and V is TRBV28; D is undetermined. This CDR3 spans 13 amino acids. Looked up from germline, CDR1 is MDHEN and CDR2 is SYDVKM. Deletions cut 6 bases from V and 0 bases from J, with 8 bases between. The CDR3 nucleotides are TGTGCCAGCAGCCCCCAGATGAACACTGAAGCTTTCTTT. The encoded protein is CASSPQMNTEAFF. The variable domain in full, completed from reference TRBV28 and TRBJ1-1, reads DVKVTQSSRYLVKRTGEKVFLECVQDMDHENMFWYRQDPGLGLRLIYFSYDVKMKEKGDIPEGYSVSREKKERFSLILESASTNQTSMYLCASSPQMNTEAFFGQGTRLTVV.

The rearrangement joins TRBV7-6 to TRBJ1-1; D gene unclear. CDR1 and CDR2 from the germline V gene are SGHVS and FNYEAQ. This CDR3 contains 12 residues. Trimming stripped 1 base from V and 6 bases from J, with 6 bases between. CDR3 DNA: TGTGCCAGCAGCTTAGGAGGGCCTGAAGCTTTCTTT. Amino acid sequence: CASSLGGPEAFF.

This chain joins TRBV9 and TRBJ1-2, with D perhaps matching TRBD1 (5 bases). The germline gives CDR1 SGDLS, CDR2 YYNGEE. The CDR3 runs to 14 residues. V was cut by 5 bases and J by 6 bases, with 17 bases left in between. The DNA for the CDR3 is TGTGCCAGCAGAGGAGACGGGGGAAACAATGGCTACACCTTC. Amino acids: CASRGDGGNNGYTF.

V and J are TRBV18 and TRBJ1-6; D is unresolved. The CDR3 is made up of 14 amino acids. V lost 7 bases to trimming and J lost 7 bases, with 14 bases between them. CDR1 and CDR2 from the germline V gene are KGHSH and LQKENI. DNA for the CDR3: TGTGCCAGCTTCGGATCAGAGGGAAATTCACCCCTCCACTTT. Its translation: CASFGSEGNSPLHF. Full variable domain (remainder filled in from reference TRBV18 and TRBJ1-6): NAGVMQNPRHLVRRRGQEARLRCSPMKGHSHVYWYRQLPEEGLKFMVYLQKENIIDESGMPKERFSAEFPKEGPSILRIQQVVRGDSAAYFCASFGSEGNSPLHFGNGTRLTVT.

V usage is TRBV11-2 and J usage is TRBJ2-7, with TRBD1 matching 8 bases. The V gene end was trimmed by 2 bases and the J gene end by 2 bases; junction bases not matched to a gene: 2. Germline CDR1 and CDR2: SGHAT and FQNNGV. The CDR3 is 14 amino acids. DNA for the CDR3: TGTGCCAGCAGCTTATGGGACAGGACCTACGAGCAGTACTTC. Translating it yields CASSLWDRTYEQYF.

V gene TRBV27 combines with J gene TRBJ2-2; 9 bases map to TRBD2. The J segment lost 0 bases and the V segment lost 5 bases, leaving 7 bases of the junction unmatched. Germline values: CDR1 MNHEY, CDR2 SMNVEV (reference sequence). This CDR3 contains 17 residues. CDR3 sequence: CASSIYSSGTNTGELFF. The CDR3 DNA is TGTGCCAGCAGTATCTACTCTAGCGGGACGAACACCGGGGAGCTGTTTTTT.

This chain links TRBV7-8 with TRBJ2-5; TRBD2 agrees at 13 bases. Germline trimming cut 3 bases from V and 4 bases from J; bases unmatched to any gene: 2. Germline-derived CDR1 and CDR2 are SGHVS and FQNEAQ. This CDR3 has 15 amino acids. This chain's CDR3 is CASSFRLAGGETQYF. DNA for the CDR3: TGTGCCAGCAGCTTTAGACTAGCGGGAGGAGAGACCCAGTACTTC.

This chain uses TRBV7-8 with TRBJ2-7, with TRBD1 matching over 7 bases. The V and J ends lost 4 bases and 2 bases, in that order; junction bases with no gene match: 8. The CDR3 runs 15 residues. Germline V lookup: CDR1 SGHVS, CDR2 FQNEAQ. The CDR3 nucleotides are TGTGCCAGCAGCTCCGTACCCGACAGGGCCTACGAGCAGTACTTC. Its translation is CASSSVPDRAYEQYF.

This rearrangement joins TRBV7-9 to TRBJ2-1, with 9 bases lining up with TRBD2. From germline, CDR1 is SEHNR and CDR2 FQNEAQ (reference sequence). The ends lost 3 bases at V and 1 base at J; junction bases unmatched: 4. This CDR3 contains 16 residues. The CDR3 sequence: CASSLLAGRSYNEQFF. The CDR3 DNA sequence: TGTGCCAGCAGCTTGCTAGCGGGAAGGTCCTACAATGAGCAGTTCTTC.